Sequencing of this T cell receptor (beta chain) was carried out in a study of cytomegalovirus exposure and HLA in healthy donors. Study-wide points: The classifier, whose performance was assessed in both the original and validation cohorts, reportedly diagnosed cytomegalovirus status with high specificity and sensitivity. Previous analysis showed most TCR beta V segments were productive about 90% or about 30% of the time.

It was with 60 Vbeta and 13 Jbeta primers that the PCR ran. Original processing notes: Tens of millions of unique TCR beta chains, about 10 million of them shared, were counted by a later analysis. The data were produced by immunoSEQ multiplex PCR, yet TCRdb's version contains in-frame clones alone and is incomplete. From that table come the V and J calls and clone size; the DNA was used to work out D and trimming. The table lists around 120,000 clones, 80% of them singletons. As regards this clone: The antigen is not known.

Everyone who donated was a healthy bone marrow donor. The germline gives CDR1 MNHNY, CDR2 SVGAGI (reference sequence). This CDR3 has 13 amino acids. Deletions cut 7 bases from V and 4 bases from J, with 13 bases between. The receptor was derived from a male donor in good health and CMV-seronegative. This rearrangement joins TRBV6-6 to TRBJ1-1; the D gene is possibly TRBD1 (6 bases). Source material: PBMCs. The CDR3: CASKIGGSTEAFF. For the CDR3, the DNA is TGTGCCAGCAAGATAGGGGGTAGCACTGAAGCTTTCTTT.